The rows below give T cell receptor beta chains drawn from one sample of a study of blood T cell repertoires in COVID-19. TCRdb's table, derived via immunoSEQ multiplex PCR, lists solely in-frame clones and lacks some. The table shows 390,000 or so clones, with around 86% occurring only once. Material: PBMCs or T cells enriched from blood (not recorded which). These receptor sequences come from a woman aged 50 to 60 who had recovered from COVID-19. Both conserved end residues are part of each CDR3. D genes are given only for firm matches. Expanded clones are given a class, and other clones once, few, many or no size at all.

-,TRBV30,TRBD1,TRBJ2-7,CAWSTDRDNYEQYF,TGTGCCTGGAGTACAGACAGGGATAACTACGAGCAGTACTTC
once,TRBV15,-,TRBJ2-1,CATSSYQGSSYNEQFF,TGTGCCACCAGCAGTTATCAGGGGAGCTCCTACAATGAGCAGTTCTTC
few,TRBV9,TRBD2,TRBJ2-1,CASSDRTSGTGNEQFF,TGTGCCAGCAGCGACAGGACTAGCGGGACGGGGAATGAGCAGTTCTTC
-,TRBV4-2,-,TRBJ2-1,CASSQDLGGGNEQFF,TGTGCCAGCAGCCAAGATCTTGGTGGGGGGAATGAGCAGTTCTTC
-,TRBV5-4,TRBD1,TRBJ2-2,CASSSGQGRNTGELFF,TGTGCCAGCAGCTCGGGACAGGGGAGGAACACCGGGGAGCTGTTTTTT
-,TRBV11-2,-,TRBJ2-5,CASSLRELETQYF,TGTGCCAGCAGCTTAAGGGAGCTCGAGACCCAGTACTTC
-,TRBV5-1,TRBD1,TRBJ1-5,CASREGTGSNQPQHF,TGCGCCAGCAGGGAAGGGACAGGAAGCAATCAGCCCCAGCATTTT
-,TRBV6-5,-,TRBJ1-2,CASRDTHYGYTF,TGTGCCAGCAGGGACACCCACTATGGCTACACCTTC
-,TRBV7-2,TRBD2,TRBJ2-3,CASSLRGLAGRDTQYF,TGTGCCAGCAGCTTAAGGGGCCTAGCGGGCCGAGATACGCAGTATTTT
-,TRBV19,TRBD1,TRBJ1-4,CASSRQGTNEKLFF,TGTGCCAGTAGCCGACAGGGGACTAATGAAAAACTGTTTTTT
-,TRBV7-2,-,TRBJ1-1,CASSLQVLPTEAFF,TGTGCCAGCAGCTTACAGGTCTTACCCACTGAAGCTTTCTTT
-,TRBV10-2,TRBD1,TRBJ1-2,CASSAAGGDYGYTF,TGCGCCAGCAGTGCGGCAGGGGGAGACTATGGCTACACCTTC
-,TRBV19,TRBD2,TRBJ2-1,CASSIDVGTSGGVNEQFF,TGTGCCAGTAGTATAGATGTGGGGACTAGCGGGGGGGTGAATGAGCAGTTCTTC
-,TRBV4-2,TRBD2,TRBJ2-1,CASSQVFTSGSSYNEQFF,TGTGCCAGCAGCCAAGTATTTACTAGCGGGAGTTCCTACAATGAGCAGTTCTTC
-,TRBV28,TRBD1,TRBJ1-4,CASSRDRGNEKLFF,TGTGCCAGCAGCCGAGACAGGGGAAATGAAAAACTGTTTTTT
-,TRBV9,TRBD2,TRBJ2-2,CASSSKTSGRDTGELFF,TGTGCCAGCAGCTCCAAGACTAGCGGGAGGGACACCGGGGAGCTGTTTTTT
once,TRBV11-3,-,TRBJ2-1,CASSLGQAGNEQFF,TGTGCCAGCAGCTTAGGACAGGCGGGCAATGAGCAGTTCTTC
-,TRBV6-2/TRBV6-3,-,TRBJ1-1,CASSYSRQTEAFF,TGTGCCAGCAGTTACTCGAGACAGACTGAAGCTTTCTTT
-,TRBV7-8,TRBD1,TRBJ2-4,CASSFQGQGGTKNIQYF,TGTGCCAGCAGCTTCCAGGGACAGGGGGGGACCAAAAACATTCAGTACTTC
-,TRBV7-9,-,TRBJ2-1,CASENPIGVGPWQFF,TGTGCCAGCGAGAACCCGATCGGTGTGGGGCCCTGGCAGTTCTTC
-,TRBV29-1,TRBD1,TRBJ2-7,CSVSQGALYEQYF,TGCAGCGTATCTCAGGGGGCTCTCTACGAGCAGTACTTC
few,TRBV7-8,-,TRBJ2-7,CASSLRAYEQYF,TGTGCCAGCAGCCTCCGGGCCTACGAGCAGTACTTC
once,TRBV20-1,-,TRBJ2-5,CSGDSFETQYF,TGCAGTGGCGACTCCTTTGAGACCCAGTACTTC
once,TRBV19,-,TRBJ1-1,CASSIETYNAEAFF,TGTGCCAGTAGTATCGAAACCTATAACGCTGAAGCTTTCTTT
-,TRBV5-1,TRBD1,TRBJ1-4,CASSFQGAHNEKLFF,TGCGCCAGCAGCTTCCAGGGGGCCCATAATGAAAAACTGTTTTTT
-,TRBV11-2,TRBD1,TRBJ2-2,CASSTGQGSTGELFF,TGTGCCAGCAGCACGGGACAGGGGAGCACCGGGGAGCTGTTTTTT
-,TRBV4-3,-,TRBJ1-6,CASSQDRTGSSPLHF,TGCGCCAGCAGCCAAGATCGAACAGGGAGTTCACCCCTCCACTTT
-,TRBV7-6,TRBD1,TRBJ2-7,CASSATGGPYEQYF,TGTGCCAGCAGCGCAACAGGGGGACCTTACGAGCAGTACTTC
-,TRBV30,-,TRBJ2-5,CAWRRQALQETQYF,TGTGCCTGGAGGCGACAGGCGTTACAAGAGACCCAGTACTTC
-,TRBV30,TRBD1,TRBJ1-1,CAWSGLGQGNTEAFF,TGTGCCTGGAGTGGCCTGGGACAGGGGAACACTGAAGCTTTCTTT
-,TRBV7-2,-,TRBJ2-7,CASSLGGGADKQYF,TGTGCCAGCAGCTTAGGGGGCGGGGCGGACAAGCAGTACTTC
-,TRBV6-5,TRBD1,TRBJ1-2,CASSGGTGTFYGYTF,TGTGCCAGCAGCGGCGGGACAGGGACCTTCTATGGCTACACCTTC
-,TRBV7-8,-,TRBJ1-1,CASSLGAAAGAFF,TGTGCCAGCAGCTTAGGGGCAGCCGCGGGAGCTTTCTTT
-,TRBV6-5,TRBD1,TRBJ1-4,CASSYSQGAGKKLFF,TGTGCCAGCAGTTACTCCCAGGGGGCGGGGAAAAAACTGTTTTTT
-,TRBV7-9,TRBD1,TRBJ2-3,CASSLGQGTDTQYF,TGTGCCAGCAGCCTCGGACAGGGCACAGATACGCAGTATTTT
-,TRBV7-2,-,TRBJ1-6,CASSPSTGSNSPLHF,TGTGCCAGCAGCCCAAGCACAGGGAGTAATTCACCCCTCCACTTT
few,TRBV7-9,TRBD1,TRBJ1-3,CASSFGGQGSNTIYF,TGTGCCAGCAGCTTTGGGGGACAGGGTTCAAACACCATATATTTT
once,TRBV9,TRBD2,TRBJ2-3,CASSVGAGGTDTQYF,TGTGCCAGCAGCGTAGGAGCGGGGGGCACAGATACGCAGTATTTT
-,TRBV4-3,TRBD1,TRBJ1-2,CASSQVAGTGGNYGYTF,TGCGCCAGCAGCCAAGTAGCTGGGACAGGGGGCAACTATGGCTACACCTTC
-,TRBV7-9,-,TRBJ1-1,CASSLRGALEAFF,TGTGCCAGCAGCTTAAGGGGCGCTCTAGAAGCTTTCTTT
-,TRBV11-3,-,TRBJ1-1,CASSLDRGAEAFF,TGTGCCAGCAGCTTAGATCGGGGGGCTGAAGCTTTCTTT
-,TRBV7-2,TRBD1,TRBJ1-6,CASRRNTGGSDSPLHF,TGTGCCAGCAGAAGGAATACAGGGGGCAGTGATTCACCCCTCCACTTT
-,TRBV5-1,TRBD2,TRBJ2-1,CASSLGLAEGWDEQFF,TGCGCCAGCAGCTTGGGACTAGCGGAAGGGTGGGATGAGCAGTTCTTC
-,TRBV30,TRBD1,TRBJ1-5,CAWSVDRGGQPQHF,TGTGCCTGGAGCGTGGACAGGGGAGGTCAGCCCCAGCATTTT
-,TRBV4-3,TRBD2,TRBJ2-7,CASSHTSGGSYEQYF,TGCGCCAGCAGCCACACTAGCGGGGGCTCCTACGAGCAGTACTTC
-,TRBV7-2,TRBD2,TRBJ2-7,CASRFTSGRTHEQYF,TGTGCCAGCAGATTCACTAGCGGGAGAACCCACGAGCAGTACTTC
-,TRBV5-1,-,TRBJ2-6,CASSLVRGSAGANVLTF,TGCGCCAGCAGCTTGGTGCGGGGTTCGGCTGGGGCCAACGTCCTGACTTTC
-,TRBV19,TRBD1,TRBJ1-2,CASSIGGQGVDYGYTF,TGTGCCAGTAGTATAGGGGGACAGGGGGTTGACTATGGCTACACCTTC
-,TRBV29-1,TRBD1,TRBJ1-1,CSVGRTGVNTEAFF,TGCAGCGTTGGGAGGACAGGGGTGAACACTGAAGCTTTCTTT
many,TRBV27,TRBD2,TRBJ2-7,CASSLSGSNYEQYF,TGTGCCAGCAGCCTGAGCGGGAGCAATTACGAGCAGTACTTC
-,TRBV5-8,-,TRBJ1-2,CASSLGLQGAYGYTF,TGTGCCAGCAGCTTGGGTCTACAGGGCGCCTATGGCTACACCTTC
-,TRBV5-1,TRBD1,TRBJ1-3,CASSLAYRGGNTIYF,TGCGCCAGCAGCTTGGCCTACAGGGGCGGAAACACCATATATTTT